Following are 26 T cell receptor beta chains from one sample sequenced in a study of blood T cells in healthy people across ages. Combining a sample-barcoded 5' primer with a J-beta primer mix, a second PCR ran for roughly 7 to 12 cycles. A single record per CDR3 protein comes from TCRdb applying MiXCR to the 5' RACE reads. The sample records about 400,000 distinct CDR3 sequences, roughly half being singletons. What was sequenced was blood. All receptors come from a man aged 60 to 75 in good health.

This rearrangement joins TRBV7-2 to TRBJ2-1; D remains unclear. The CDR3 consists of 14 residues. Germline CDR1 SGHTA, CDR2 FQGNSA. With 5 bases removed from V and 5 bases from J, the gap between germline ends came to 13 bases. The CDR3 region is CASSPLRNHNEQFF. The CDR3 DNA reads TGTGCCAGCAGCCCTCTCAGGAACCACAATGAGCAGTTCTTC.

This rearrangement joins TRBV3-1 to TRBJ2-1; 11 bases agree with TRBD2. V was clipped by 7 bases and J by 9 bases; unmatched bases: 2. Germline-derived CDR1 and CDR2 are LGHDT and YNNKEL (reference sequence). The CDR3 runs to 12 residues. The CDR3 region is CASTTSGGEQFF. The CDR3 coding sequence is TGTGCCAGCACCACTAGCGGGGGTGAGCAGTTCTTC.

This chain connects TRBV6-1 to TRBJ2-3; a weak D match, TRBD2 (5 bases). The germline V and J ends were trimmed by 8 bases and 0 bases, with 15 bases remaining between them. This CDR3 comprises 15 residues. Looked up from germline, CDR1 is MNHNS and CDR2 is SASEGT. The DNA of the CDR3 is TGTGCCAGCTCAGGTCGACGCGGGAGCACAGATACGCAGTATTTT. Translating gives CASSGRRGSTDTQYF.

The gene calls are TRBV10-2 and TRBJ2-4, with a weak D call TRBD1 (7 bases). The germline V gene has CDR1 WSHSY and CDR2 SAAADI. Trimming pared 5 bases from V and 8 bases from J, leaving 25 bases between. The CDR3 totals 17 residues. The CDR3 region is CASSIGQEGPAGDIQYF. CDR3 coding DNA: TGCGCCAGCAGTATTGGACAGGAGGGGCCCGCTGGGGACATTCAGTACTTC.

This clonotype was counted between two and nine times. The chain recombines TRBV29-1 with TRBJ2-7, with TRBD2 identical over 13 bases. Germline loops: CDR1 SQVTM, CDR2 ANQGSEA. The CDR3 runs to 16 residues. V trimming: 3 bases; J trimming: 2 bases; junction bases outside the gene matches: 7. The CDR3 is CSVETSGGPSPYEQYF. The CDR3 DNA follows: TGCAGCGTTGAGACTAGCGGGGGGCCGAGCCCCTACGAGCAGTACTTC.

This clonotype was recorded only once. This rearrangement joins TRBV21-1 to TRBJ1-6; the D call in the table, TRBD1, was not verified against the DNA. TRBV21-1 is annotated as a pseudogene. The length of the CDR3 is 15 residues. The CDR3 loop reads CASSNPDRGNSPPHF. The CDR3 bases are TGTGCCAGCAGCAATCCCGACAGGGGAAATTCACCCCCCCACTTT.

This clonotype was seen only a few times. The V gene is TRBV7-2, the J gene TRBJ1-2, with D maybe TRBD1 (6 bases). The V end was cut by 5 bases, the J end by 4 bases, with 17 bases between. The V gene's germline CDR1 is SGHTA and CDR2 FQGNSA. The CDR3 length is 15 residues. The CDR3, as DNA: TGTGCCAGCAGCCCCCACAGACAGGCTACCTATGGCTACACCTTC. Translating it yields CASSPHRQATYGYTF.

The J gene is TRBJ2-7, the V gene TRBV11-3; D call uncertain. Germline loops: CDR1 SGHNT, CDR2 YENEEA. The CDR3 has 13 amino acids. The V end lost 0 bases, the J end lost 7 bases, and 10 bases lay between the germline ends. The CDR3 spells CASSLDLLTEQYF. CDR3 coding DNA: TGTGCCAGCAGCTTAGATTTGCTCACGGAGCAGTACTTC.

This clonotype came up once. The V gene is TRBV20-1, the J gene TRBJ1-2; 11 positions match TRBD1. V shed 2 bases and J 8 bases; nucleotides not matched to a gene: 7. Germline lookup yields CDR1 DFQATT and CDR2 SNEGSKA (reference sequence). This CDR3 region has 14 residues. CDR3 amino acids: CSARRGQGAEGYTF. Written as DNA, the CDR3 is TGCAGTGCTAGACGAGGACAGGGGGCTGAGGGCTACACCTTC.

J is TRBJ1-2 and V is TRBV15; no definite D call. Germline CDR1 and CDR2: LNHNV and YYDKDF (reference sequence). This CDR3 comprises 17 residues. V was cut by 0 bases and J by 5 bases, with 19 bases left in between. The CDR3 DNA reads TGTGCCACCAGCAGAGATGAAAGAGGAAGAAGGGTATATGGCTACACCTTC. As protein: CATSRDERGRRVYGYTF.

This clonotype was detected a few times. The rearrangement uses TRBV4-1 and TRBJ2-5; weak D call: TRBD1 (6 bases). CDR1 is MGHRA, CDR2 YSYEKL, per germline. The V end was cut by 5 bases, the J end by 1 base, with 11 bases between. The CDR3 runs 14 residues. CDR3 sequence: CASSNLGAQETQYF. DNA for the CDR3: TGCGCCAGCAGCAATCTGGGGGCCCAAGAGACCCAGTACTTC.

V and J are TRBV27 and TRBJ2-2, with 8 bases fitting TRBD2. The CDR3 consists of 16 residues. V was clipped by 5 bases and J by 4 bases; unmatched bases: 9. Germline-derived CDR1 and CDR2 are MNHEY and SMNVEV (reference sequence). The CDR3 region has the DNA TGTGCCAGCAGTATGGCCGGGACTAGGTTCACCGGGGAGCTGTTTTTT. Its protein is CASSMAGTRFTGELFF.

This clonotype showed up just a few times. The chain combines TRBV30 with TRBJ2-1, with D possibly TRBD2 on 5 matching bases. V lost 2 bases and J 11 bases, leaving 16 bases between the germline ends. The CDR3 spans 13 residues. The germline CDR1 and CDR2 sequences are GTSNPN and SVGIG (reference sequence). The CDR3 loop is CAWSTPGLGQQFF. CDR3 coding DNA: TGTGCCTGGAGTACCCCCGGACTCGGTCAGCAGTTCTTC.

V gene TRBV7-9 combines with J gene TRBJ1-4, with D unclear. With 4 bases removed from V and 6 bases from J, the gap between germline ends came to 3 bases. The CDR3 runs 11 residues. Germline values: CDR1 SEHNR, CDR2 FQNEAQ (reference sequence). This CDR3 reads CASSSYEKLFF. The CDR3 coding sequence is TGTGCCAGCAGCTCGTATGAAAAACTGTTTTTT.

The chain links TRBV27 to TRBJ2-1; 11 bases are shared with TRBD2. CDR1 and CDR2 from the germline V gene are MNHEY and SMNVEV (reference sequence). With 1 base clipped from V and 7 bases from J, the junction kept 12 bases outside the gene matches. This CDR3 region has 18 residues. This CDR3 is CASSLLPLTSGSENEQFF. The CDR3 nucleotides read TGTGCCAGCAGTTTATTGCCCCTTACTAGCGGGAGTGAGAATGAGCAGTTCTTC.

The genes are TRBV9 and TRBJ2-7; D tentatively reads TRBD1 or TRBD2 (6 bases each). The CDR3 has 16 residues. Trimming left V 3 bases short and J 0 bases short, with 16 bases between. Germline assignment: CDR1 SGDLS and CDR2 YYNGEE. DNA of the CDR3: TGTGCCAGCAGCGCGGGGGCTAGCGCAAGCTCCTACGAGCAGTACTTC. Its protein product is CASSAGASASSYEQYF.

The sample holds one count of this clonotype. The V and J genes are TRBV19 and TRBJ1-5; D ambiguous. This CDR3 region has 16 residues. Per the germline V gene, CDR1 is LNHDA and CDR2 is SQIVND (reference sequence). V lost 7 bases and J 6 bases, leaving 22 bases between the germline ends. CDR3 region: CASTDGLHPILQPQHF. CDR3 nucleotide sequence: TGTGCCAGTACCGACGGGCTACATCCCATCCTTCAGCCCCAGCATTTT.

This clonotype has a handful of counts. A much larger clone differs from this one at a single base, so this may be a read error. The rearrangement uses TRBV7-7 and TRBJ2-5; possibly TRBD2 for D (5 bases). The CDR3 is made up of 16 amino acids. Germline assignment: CDR1 SSHAT and CDR2 FNYEAQ (reference sequence). The CDR3 nucleotides read TGTGCTAGCAGCTTAGAGTGGCGAGCGGCCCGGGAGACCCAGTACTTC. Translated: CASSLEWRAARETQYF.

The gene calls are TRBV29-1 and TRBJ2-7; 9 nucleotides agree with TRBD2. The junction had 11 bases not matched to a gene; V was cut back by 3 bases and J by 5 bases. CDR1 and CDR2 from the germline V gene are SQVTM and ANQGSEA. This CDR3 has 15 amino acids. CDR3 coding DNA: TGCAGCGTTGAGGAGGAGGGCCTAGCGGGAAACGAGCAGTACTTC. This codes for CSVEEEGLAGNEQYF.

The chain has TRBV30 and TRBJ1-2; TRBD1 matches 7 bases. The CDR3 extends over 13 amino acids. The V gene's germline CDR1 is GTSNPN and CDR2 SVGIG (reference sequence). Trimming removed 3 bases from V and 7 bases from J; junction bases left unmatched: 8. CDR3 in DNA: TGTGCCTGGAGAGGCCGTTCAGGGGGTGGCTACACCTTC. It codes for CAWRGRSGGGYTF. The variable domain in full, completed from reference TRBV30 and TRBJ1-2, reads SQTIHQWPATLVQPVGSPLSLECTVEGTSNPNLYWYRQAAGRGLQLLFYSVGIGQISSEVPQNLSASRPQDRQFILSSKKLLLSDSGFYLCAWRGRSGGGYTFGSGTRLTVV.

CDR3 coding DNA: TGTGCCAGCAGCTTAGCCGGTTTAGGGGGCGGGGAGCAGTTCTTC. Translated: CASSLAGLGGGEQFF. This chain links TRBV11-1 with TRBJ2-1, with TRBD1 matching 7 bases. This CDR3 has 15 amino acids. The V and J ends lost 0 bases and 10 bases, in that order; junction bases with no gene match: 9. From germline, CDR1 is SGHAT and CDR2 FQDESV (reference sequence).

This clonotype showed up just a few times. This chain uses TRBV30 with TRBJ2-6; the D gene is possibly TRBD2 (6 bases). The CDR3 consists of 16 residues. Between the trimmed V and J ends, which lost 7 bases and 0 bases, there was a span of 16 bases. CDR1 is GTSNPN, CDR2 SVGIG, per germline (reference sequence). This CDR3 reads CALRRAGSSGANVLTF. The CDR3 DNA is TGTGCCTTGAGGAGGGCAGGCAGCTCTGGGGCCAACGTCCTGACTTTC. Full variable domain (remainder filled in from reference TRBV30 and TRBJ2-6): SQTIHQWPATLVQPVGSPLSLECTVEGTSNPNLYWYRQAAGRGLQLLFYSVGIGQISSEVPQNLSASRPQDRQFILSSKKLLLSDSGFYLCALRRAGSSGANVLTFGAGSRLTVL.

The V call is TRBV7-2, the J call TRBJ1-5; D is uncertain. This CDR3 has 15 residues. Germline V gene data show CDR1 as SGHTA and CDR2 as FQGNSA. The germline V and J ends were trimmed by 7 bases and 5 bases, with 18 bases remaining between them. The CDR3, as DNA: TGTGCCAGCAAGCTTAGTTCGGTGGGCGATCAGCCCCAGCATTTT. It is translated as CASKLSSVGDQPQHF.

The rearrangement links TRBV4-3 to TRBJ2-7; 7 bases fit TRBD2. This CDR3 contains 15 residues. Germline loops: CDR1 LGHNA, CDR2 YSLEER. The junction had 11 bases not matched to a gene; V was cut back by 2 bases and J by 7 bases. The CDR3 is CASSQSWGRAGEQYF. Written as DNA, the CDR3 is TGCGCCAGCAGCCAAAGTTGGGGGAGGGCCGGGGAGCAGTACTTC.

The gene calls are TRBV2 and TRBJ1-2; 8 bases align to TRBD1. Per the germline V gene, CDR1 is SNHLY and CDR2 is FYNNEI. There are 14 residues in the CDR3. The trim removed 4 bases at V and 8 bases at J, leaving 9 bases unmatched. CDR3 protein: CASSGQGHMGGYTF. CDR3 in DNA: TGTGCCAGCAGTGGACAGGGGCACATGGGAGGCTACACCTTC.

This chain joins TRBV13 and TRBJ1-2, with no clear D. This CDR3 region has 14 residues. V shed 6 bases and J shed 3 bases, with 14 bases lying between them. Germline CDR1 PRHDT, CDR2 FYEKMQ (reference sequence). Here the CDR3 DNA reads TGTGCCAGCAGGTCCGCCGGGGTGCACTATGGCTACACCTTC. Translating it yields CASRSAGVHYGYTF.